This TCR beta chain stems from a study of vaccination and CD4 T cells after COVID-19. Study information: Stimuli were overlapping spike peptide pools of SARS-CoV-2 and three common cold coronaviruses (HCoV-NL63, HCoV-OC43, HCoV-229E). General study findings and limits: Nearly all convalescent vaccine-specific clones, 304 of 307, recognized only SARS-CoV-2 spike.

Oncomine TCR Beta short-read sequencing was applied to DNA from cultured CD4+ T cells. TCRdb called the PCR reads again in MiXCR, with one record for every CDR3 protein. The profile shows around 8,000 distinct CDR3 sequences, approximately 40% of them singletons. Treatment indicated: roughly 10-day PBMC culture with coronavirus spike peptide pools or control peptides (ViraFEST assay). Pre-COVID-19 pandemic sampling (2011-2018) yielded the unexposed donor's CD4+ T cells. This clonotype was seen a few times. Its specificity is unknown. The CDR3 is made up of 17 amino acids. Per germline, CDR1 DFQATT and CDR2 SNEGSKA (reference sequence). V shed 7 bases and J shed 0 bases, with 22 bases lying between them.

The sequenced sample consisted of CD4+ T cells from blood, cultured in vitro. The rearrangement joins TRBV20-1 to TRBJ2-1; tentatively, D is TRBD2 (6 bases). The clonotype was recovered from a human donor in good health. CDR3 sequence: CSGRDWGGLSSYNEQFF. CDR3 sequence (DNA): TGCAGTGGCAGGGACTGGGGCGGCTTGAGCTCCTACAATGAGCAGTTCTTC.